This T cell receptor (beta chain) came from a study of blood T cell repertoires in COVID-19. For the study at large: T cells, B-cell-depleted T cells, or PBMCs supplied cDNA or gDNA.

Clones were read by immunoSEQ multiplex PCR, and TCRdb kept only the in-frame ones, dropping some. The table includes roughly 120,000 clones, roughly 70% detected once. In its sample, this clone was seen many times. The CDR3 runs 12 residues. CDR1 and CDR2 (germline): SEHNR, FQNEAQ (reference sequence). Trimming shortened V by 5 bases and J by 11 bases, and 15 bases separated the two germline ends. Sample: peripheral blood. The TCR was taken from a human donor with acute or convalescent COVID-19. The donor label of this sample is uncertain. The chain recombines TRBV7-9 with TRBJ1-1; no definite D call. The DNA for the CDR3 is TGTGCCAGCAGCATACCACAGCCCCGGGCTTTCTTT. Translation gives CASSIPQPRAFF.